Listed here are 29 T cell receptor beta chains from one sample, sequenced in a study of blood T cells in healthy people across ages. Combining a sample-barcoded 5' primer with a J-beta primer mix, a second PCR ran for about 6 to 12 cycles. Using its own MiXCR run on the 5' RACE reads, TCRdb lists one record per CDR3 protein. The sample has about 780,000 distinct CDR3 sequences, around 68% seen once; the top ten hold 28%. Sequenced: blood. These receptors were collected from a man younger than 40 in good health.

In this sample, this clonotype turned up many times. V and J are TRBV6-2 or TRBV6-3 and TRBJ2-5; 10 bases agree with TRBD2. V lost 5 bases, J lost 5 bases, and 11 bases stayed unmatched. In germline, CDR1 is MNHEY, CDR2 SVGEGT. The CDR3 loop spans 16 amino acids. CDR3 nucleotides: TGTGCCAGCAGTACCCTAGCGGGGGCCCGTTCGGAGACCCAGTACTTC. Amino acids: CASSTLAGARSETQYF.

V gene TRBV9 combines with J gene TRBJ2-5, with D hard to call. Germline CDR1 reads SGDLS; CDR2 reads YYNGEE. The CDR3 sequence is 15 residues long. V was clipped by 0 bases and J by 2 bases, with 11 bases between them. CDR3 DNA: TGTGCCAGCAGCGTAGGGCGGATCCGGCAAGAGACCCAGTACTTC. Translated, it gives CASSVGRIRQETQYF. The complete variable domain, with remaining parts taken from reference TRBV9 and TRBJ2-5, reads DSGVTQTPKHLITATGQRVTLRCSPRSGDLSVYWYQQSLDQGLQFLIQYYNGEERAKGNILERFSAQQFPDLHSELNLSSLELGDSALYFCASSVGRIRQETQYFGPGTRLLVL.

V and J are TRBV6-1 and TRBJ2-4, with D perhaps TRBD1 (5 bases). The assigned J gene may be wrong: the sequence end matches TRBJ2-7 better. The CDR3 extends over 14 amino acids. Germline-derived CDR1 and CDR2 are MNHNS and SASEGT. CDR3 nucleotide sequence: TGTGCCAGCAGCGTCCGACAGCTCTCCTACGAGCAGTACTTC. This sequence encodes CASSVRQLSYEQYF.

The chain employs TRBV6-5 and TRBJ1-5; D perhaps matches TRBD1 (5 bases). Trimming removed 6 bases at V and 2 bases at J, with 8 bases between. The CDR3 spans 13 residues. Germline CDR1 MNHEY, CDR2 SVGAGI. The CDR3 DNA reads TGTGCCAGCAGGATGGGGGGCAATCAGCCCCAGCATTTT. This codes for CASRMGGNQPQHF.

This chain connects TRBV30 to TRBJ2-3, with a tentative D call TRBD2 (6 bases). Trimming pared 1 base from V and 0 bases from J, leaving 14 bases between. The V gene's germline CDR1 is GTSNPN and CDR2 SVGIG (reference sequence). The CDR3 is 16 amino acids. This chain's CDR3 is CAWSGTLALSTDTQYF. The DNA for the CDR3 is TGTGCCTGGAGTGGGACTCTAGCGCTTAGCACAGATACGCAGTATTTT. Using reference TRBV30 and TRBJ2-3 for the parts outside the CDR3, the full variable domain is SQTIHQWPATLVQPVGSPLSLECTVEGTSNPNLYWYRQAAGRGLQLLFYSVGIGQISSEVPQNLSASRPQDRQFILSSKKLLLSDSGFYLCAWSGTLALSTDTQYFGPGTRLTVL.

J is TRBJ1-1 and V is TRBV9, with D possibly TRBD1 on 5 matching bases. The germline V gene has CDR1 SGDLS and CDR2 YYNGEE. CDR3 length: 16 residues. The germline V and J ends were trimmed by 0 bases and 2 bases, with 14 bases remaining between them. The CDR3 sequence: CASSVEIGEGNTEAFF. CDR3 bases: TGTGCCAGCAGCGTAGAAATAGGGGAGGGAAACACTGAAGCTTTCTTT.

The rearrangement joins TRBV29-1 to TRBJ1-2; 11 bases match TRBD1. Trimming cost V 6 bases and J 4 bases; bases outside gene matches: 10. The CDR3 has 15 amino acids. CDR1 SQVTM and CDR2 ANQGSEA come from the germline V gene. The CDR3 DNA reads as TGCAGCGTCGCGCTTTCGGGACAGGGGGGCTATGGCTACACCTTC. It specifies CSVALSGQGGYGYTF.

This clonotype was counted only a few times. This chain joins TRBV6-1 and TRBJ2-5; possible D gene TRBD1, 6 bases. V lost 6 bases and J lost 5, with 16 bases in between. The germline V gene encodes CDR1 MNHNS and CDR2 SASEGT. The CDR3 runs to 14 residues. CDR3 in amino acids: CASSQGGPWETQYF. DNA of the CDR3: TGTGCCAGCAGCCAAGGGGGTCCTTGGGAGACCCAGTACTTC.

This chain uses TRBV12-3 or TRBV12-4 with TRBJ2-5; 8 bases fit TRBD1. There are 15 residues in the CDR3. The ends lost 3 bases at V and 11 bases at J; junction bases unmatched: 14. The CDR3 DNA is TGTGCCAGCAGTTTCTCAGGACAGGGATTCCATGAGCAGTACTTC. This encodes CASSFSGQGFHEQYF.

This clonotype has more than one count but fewer than ten. The V gene is TRBV5-6, the J gene TRBJ1-6, with no clear D. Looked up from germline, CDR1 is SGHDT and CDR2 is YYEEEE. The V gene lost 3 bases and the J gene lost 8 bases, with 9 bases spanning the gap. CDR3 size: 13 residues. The CDR3, as DNA: TGTGCCAGCAGCTACGACCCCCATTCACCCCTCCACTTT. It is translated as CASSYDPHSPLHF.

The rearrangement links TRBV6-5 to TRBJ1-5; 7 nucleotides align to TRBD1. The germline V gene encodes CDR1 MNHEY and CDR2 SVGAGI. The CDR3 extends over 13 amino acids. After removal of 5 bases from V and 5 bases from J, the junction contained 3 bases not matched to a gene. For the CDR3, the DNA is TGTGCCAGCAGTCAACAGGGGTATCAGCCCCAGCATTTT. Its protein product is CASSQQGYQPQHF.

This CDR3 reads CAIRPRDTNTGELFF. The CDR3 DNA follows: TGTGCCATCAGACCCCGGGACACAAACACCGGGGAGCTGTTTTTT. The chain has TRBV10-3 and TRBJ2-2, with a possible D match to TRBD1 (6 bases). The CDR3 totals 15 residues. V lost 6 bases, J lost 2 bases, and 13 bases lay in between. CDR1 and CDR2 (germline): ENHRY, SYGVKD.

Ten or more counts support this clonotype. This chain connects TRBV5-8 to TRBJ1-2; 7 nucleotides match TRBD1. V lost 0 bases to trimming and J lost 0 bases; unmatched junction nucleotides: 2. This CDR3 region has 15 residues. Germline CDR1 and CDR2: SGHTS and YDEGEE. In nucleotides, the CDR3 is TGTGCCAGCAGCTTGGGGCAGGGGGCTAACTATGGCTACACCTTC. It translates to CASSLGQGANYGYTF.

The V gene is TRBV20-1, the J gene TRBJ2-4; 8 bases fit TRBD1. The DNA end is more similar to TRBJ2-7, so the J call may be wrong. Germline V CDR1 and CDR2: DFQATT, SNEGSKA (reference sequence). CDR3 size: 13 residues. The CDR3 coding sequence is TGCAGTGCTAAAGGACAGGGTACACACGAGCAGTACTTC. Translated, it gives CSAKGQGTHEQYF.

The sample holds a few counts of this clonotype. J is TRBJ2-7 and V is TRBV20-1, with D possibly matching TRBD2 (5 bases). There are 15 residues in the CDR3. Looked up from germline, CDR1 is DFQATT and CDR2 is SNEGSKA (reference sequence). The V gene lost 0 bases and the J gene lost 5 bases, with 17 bases spanning the gap. CDR3 bases: TGCAGTGCTAGAGATCCTCCGGCTAGCTCAAACGAGCAGTACTTC. Amino acid sequence: CSARDPPASSNEQYF.

The chain is built from TRBV12-3 or TRBV12-4 and TRBJ1-2; D is unclear. The CDR3 length is 12 residues. Trimming took off 1 base at V and 7 bases at J, with 7 bases between the two ends. This chain's CDR3 is CASSLGRFGYTF. As DNA, the CDR3 is TGTGCCAGCAGTTTAGGGCGGTTTGGCTACACCTTC.

The chain combines TRBV29-1 with TRBJ2-4; no clear D gene. The DNA end is a closer match to TRBJ2-5, so the J assignment may be wrong. Germline V gene data show CDR1 as SQVTM and CDR2 as ANQGSEA. The CDR3 sequence is 14 residues long. Here the CDR3 reads CSVAARIRGETQYF. The CDR3, as DNA: TGCAGCGTCGCCGCAAGGATTCGTGGGGAGACCCAGTACTTC.

Here the CDR3 reads CASSTEASYEQYF. CDR3 nucleotide sequence: TGTGCCAGCAGCACGGAAGCCTCCTACGAGCAGTACTTC. V and J are TRBV7-8 and TRBJ2-7; D ambiguous. The CDR3 sequence is 13 residues long. The V end lost 5 bases, the J end lost 0 bases, and 8 bases lay between the germline ends. The germline V gene has CDR1 SGHVS and CDR2 FQNEAQ. Supplemented by reference TRBV7-8 and TRBJ2-7, the full variable domain reads GAGVSQSPRYKVAKRGQDVALRCDPISGHVSLFWYQQALGQGPEFLTYFQNEAQLDKSGLPSDRFFAERPEGSVSTLKIQRTQQEDSAVYLCASSTEASYEQYFGPGTRLTVT.

The chain carries TRBV12-3 or TRBV12-4 and TRBJ2-2; 7 positions agree with TRBD2. This CDR3 has 17 amino acids. Unmatched junction bases numbered 14, after V lost 5 bases and J lost 5 bases. Written as DNA, the CDR3 is TGTGCCAGCAGTCCCTCTAGGTCGGGCGGGGGAACCGGGGAGCTGTTTTTT. Protein: CASSPSRSGGGTGELFF.

The chain links TRBV15 to TRBJ2-7; 10 nucleotides agree with TRBD2. The CDR3 is 14 residues long. J gave up 4 bases and V 6 bases, and 6 bases lay outside the gene matches. Germline assignment: CDR1 LNHNV and CDR2 YYDKDF (reference sequence). The CDR3 DNA sequence: TGTGCCACCAGGACTAGCGGGTCGGGATACGAGCAGTACTTC. Protein sequence: CATRTSGSGYEQYF.

This chain connects TRBV10-3 to TRBJ1-1, with TRBD1 identical over 11 bases. J was trimmed by 0 bases and V by 4 bases; bases with no gene match: 4. The germline gives CDR1 ENHRY, CDR2 SYGVKD. This CDR3 has 16 residues. This CDR3 is CAISGRTGGLNTEAFF. As DNA, the CDR3 is TGTGCCATCAGTGGACGGACAGGGGGCCTGAACACTGAAGCTTTCTTT.

The chain is built from TRBV7-9 and TRBJ2-4; D may be TRBD2 (6 bases). CDR1 and CDR2 (germline): SEHNR, FQNEAQ (reference sequence). The V gene lost 2 bases and the J gene lost 0 bases, with 14 bases spanning the gap. The CDR3 sequence is 17 residues long. CDR3: CASSLIGGIGAKNIQYF. The CDR3 DNA follows: TGTGCCAGCAGCTTAATCGGGGGAATAGGAGCCAAAAACATTCAGTACTTC. Complete variable domain (other parts from reference TRBV7-9 and TRBJ2-4): DTGVSQNPRHKITKRGQNVTFRCDPISEHNRLYWYRQTLGQGPEFLTYFQNEAQLEKSRLLSDRFSAERPKGSFSTLEIQRTEQGDSAMYLCASSLIGGIGAKNIQYFGAGTRLSVL.

This clonotype was recorded once. It may be a read error: a sequence one base away is much more abundant. V usage is TRBV29-1 and J usage is TRBJ1-4, with a tentative D call TRBD1 (5 bases). Germline CDR1 is SQVTM and CDR2 is ANQGSEA. CDR3 size: 13 residues. The V gene lost 6 bases and the J gene lost 10 bases, with 18 bases spanning the gap. The CDR3: CSVSRQLLGKLFF. CDR3 nucleotide sequence: TGCAGCGTCTCAAGACAGCTACTTGGAAAACTGTTTTTT.

This clonotype appeared a few times. This chain links TRBV7-2 with TRBJ2-7; D is undetermined. The CDR3 loop spans 16 amino acids. Trimming shortened V by 5 bases and J by 5 bases, and 22 bases separated the two germline ends. The germline CDR1 and CDR2 sequences are SGHTA and FQGNSA. CDR3 bases: TGTGCCAGCAGCCGCCCCGGGCCGACTTTCGGTAACGAGCAGTACTTC. The encoded protein is CASSRPGPTFGNEQYF.

This clonotype was seen more than once but under ten times. The CDR3 DNA sequence: TGTGCCAGCAGCTCCGTTTGGAGGAACACTGAAGCTTTCTTT. Amino acids: CASSSVWRNTEAFF. The rearrangement uses TRBV5-6 and TRBJ1-1; D unresolved. Germline V gives CDR1 SGHDT, CDR2 YYEEEE. Trimming cost V 3 bases and J 1 base, with 10 bases left between them. CDR3 length equals 14 residues. Combining the CDR3 with reference TRBV5-6 and TRBJ1-1 gives the whole variable domain DAGVTQSPTHLIKTRGQQVTLRCSPKSGHDTVSWYQQALGQGPQFIFQYYEEEERQRGNFPDRFSGHQFPNYSSELNVNALLLGDSALYLCASSSVWRNTEAFFGQGTRLTVV.

This clonotype was detected only a few times. J is TRBJ2-7 and V is TRBV29-1; 11 positions agree with TRBD1. Unmatched junction bases numbered 7, after V lost 5 bases and J lost 1 base. Germline V lookup: CDR1 SQVTM, CDR2 ANQGSEA. The CDR3 spans 15 residues. In nucleotides, the CDR3 is TGCAGCGTTTACGGACAGGGGGCCCGATCCTACGAGCAGTACTTC. Translated, it gives CSVYGQGARSYEQYF.

The rearrangement joins TRBV6-5 to TRBJ2-1; no clear D. There are 15 residues in the CDR3. The V gene's germline CDR1 is MNHEY and CDR2 SVGAGI. V was pared by 5 bases and J by 6 bases, with 17 bases between. CDR3 in amino acids: CASSTAGHPLNEQFF. The CDR3 DNA reads TGTGCCAGCAGTACAGCCGGGCATCCCCTCAATGAGCAGTTCTTC.

V is TRBV5-4 and J is TRBJ1-5, with TRBD1 matching 10 bases. V shed 0 bases, J shed 2 bases, and the junction held 14 bases outside the gene matches. The germline V gene encodes CDR1 SGHNT and CDR2 YYREEE (reference sequence). CDR3 length equals 20 residues. CDR3 amino acids: CASSLEVGQGVSSGNQPQHF. DNA for the CDR3: TGTGCCAGCAGCTTGGAAGTCGGACAGGGGGTTTCGTCTGGCAATCAGCCCCAGCATTTT.

This clonotype was seen more than once but under ten times. The chain carries TRBV7-2 and TRBJ2-3; unclear D gene. The CDR3 has 14 amino acids. Germline V gene sequence: CDR1 SGHTA, CDR2 FQGNSA. V was clipped by 5 bases and J by 3 bases, with 12 bases between them. The CDR3 reads CASSTRGRTDTQYF. In nucleotides, the CDR3 is TGTGCCAGCAGCACCAGAGGACGGACAGATACGCAGTATTTT.